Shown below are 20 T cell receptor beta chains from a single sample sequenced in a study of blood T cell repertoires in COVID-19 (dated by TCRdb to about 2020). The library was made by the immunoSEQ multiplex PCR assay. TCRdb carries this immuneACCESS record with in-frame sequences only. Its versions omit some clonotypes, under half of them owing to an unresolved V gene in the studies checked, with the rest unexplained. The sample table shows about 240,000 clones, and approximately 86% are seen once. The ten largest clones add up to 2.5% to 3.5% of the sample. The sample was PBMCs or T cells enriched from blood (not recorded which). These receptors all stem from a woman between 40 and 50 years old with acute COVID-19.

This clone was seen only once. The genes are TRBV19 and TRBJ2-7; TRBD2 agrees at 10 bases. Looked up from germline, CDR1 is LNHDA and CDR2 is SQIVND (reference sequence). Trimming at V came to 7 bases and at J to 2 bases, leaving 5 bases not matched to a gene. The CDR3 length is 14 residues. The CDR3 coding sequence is TGTGCCAGTAAGTCTCTAGCGGGAGCCTACGAGCAGTACTTC. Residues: CASKSLAGAYEQYF.

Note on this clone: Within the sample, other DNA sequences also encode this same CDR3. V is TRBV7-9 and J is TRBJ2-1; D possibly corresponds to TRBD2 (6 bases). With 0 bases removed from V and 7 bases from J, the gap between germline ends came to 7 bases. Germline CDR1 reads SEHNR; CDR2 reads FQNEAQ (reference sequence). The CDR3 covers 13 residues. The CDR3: CASSLAGGNEQFF. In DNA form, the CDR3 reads TGTGCCAGCAGCTTAGCGGGGGGTAATGAGCAGTTCTTC.

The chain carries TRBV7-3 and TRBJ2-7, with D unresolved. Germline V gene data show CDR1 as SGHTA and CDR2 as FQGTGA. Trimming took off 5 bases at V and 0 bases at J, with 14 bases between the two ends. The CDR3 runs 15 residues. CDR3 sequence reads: CASSPLLPLSYEQYF. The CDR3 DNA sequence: TGTGCCAGCAGCCCATTACTCCCCCTCTCCTACGAGCAGTACTTC.

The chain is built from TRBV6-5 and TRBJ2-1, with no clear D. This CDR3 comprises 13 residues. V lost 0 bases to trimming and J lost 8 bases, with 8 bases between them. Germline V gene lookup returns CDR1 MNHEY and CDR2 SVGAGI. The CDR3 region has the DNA TGTGCCAGCAGTTACTCCACTGAGGATGAGCAGTTCTTC. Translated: CASSYSTEDEQFF.

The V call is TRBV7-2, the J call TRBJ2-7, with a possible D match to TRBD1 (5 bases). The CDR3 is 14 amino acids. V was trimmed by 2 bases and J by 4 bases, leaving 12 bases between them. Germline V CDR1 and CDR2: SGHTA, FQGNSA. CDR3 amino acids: CASSLSGRVYEQYF. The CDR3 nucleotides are TGTGCCAGCAGCTTATCTGGCAGGGTTTACGAGCAGTACTTC.

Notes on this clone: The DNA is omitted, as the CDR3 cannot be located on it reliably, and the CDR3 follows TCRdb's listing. The CDR3 sequence: CAISSSGNEQYF. This sequence joins TRBV2 and TRBJ2-7; TRBD2, the table's D call, was not compared with the DNA. The CDR3 sequence runs 12 residues, both termini included. Germline V CDR1 and CDR2: SNHLY, FYNNEI.

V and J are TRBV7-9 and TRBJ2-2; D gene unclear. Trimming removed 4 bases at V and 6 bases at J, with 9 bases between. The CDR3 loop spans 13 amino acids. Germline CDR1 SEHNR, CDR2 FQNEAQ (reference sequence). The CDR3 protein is CASSSDNAGELFF. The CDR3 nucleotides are TGTGCCAGCAGCTCCGACAACGCCGGGGAGCTGTTTTTT.

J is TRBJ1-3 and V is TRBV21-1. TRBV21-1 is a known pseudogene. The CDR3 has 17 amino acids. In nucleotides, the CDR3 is TGTGCCAGCAGCAAAGAGCAAAGGCGGGGGCGAGGAAACACCATATATTTT. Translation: CASSKEQRRGRGNTIYF.

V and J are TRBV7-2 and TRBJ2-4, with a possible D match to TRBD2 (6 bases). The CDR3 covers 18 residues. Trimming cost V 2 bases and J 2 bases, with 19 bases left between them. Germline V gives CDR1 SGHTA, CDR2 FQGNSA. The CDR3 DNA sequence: TGTGCCAGCAGCTTACGTGTCCTTTGGGAGGACTCCAAAAACATTCAGTACTTC. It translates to CASSLRVLWEDSKNIQYF.

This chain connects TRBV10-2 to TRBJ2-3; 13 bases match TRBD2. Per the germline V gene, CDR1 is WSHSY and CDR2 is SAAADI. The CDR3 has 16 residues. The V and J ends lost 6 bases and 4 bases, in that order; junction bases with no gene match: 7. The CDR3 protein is CASSLGLAGTSDTQYF. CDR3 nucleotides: TGCGCCAGCAGCTTGGGACTAGCGGGAACCTCAGATACGCAGTATTTT.

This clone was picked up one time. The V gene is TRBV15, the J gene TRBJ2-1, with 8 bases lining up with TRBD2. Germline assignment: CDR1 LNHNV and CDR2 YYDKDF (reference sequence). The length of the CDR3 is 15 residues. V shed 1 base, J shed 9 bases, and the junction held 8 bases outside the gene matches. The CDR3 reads CATSRGGLVFGEQFF. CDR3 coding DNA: TGTGCCACCAGCAGAGGGGGACTAGTTTTCGGTGAGCAGTTCTTC. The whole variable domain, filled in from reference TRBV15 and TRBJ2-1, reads DAMVIQNPRYQVTQFGKPVTLSCSQTLNHNVMYWYQQKSSQAPKLLFHYYDKDFNNEADTPDNFQSRRPNTSFCFLDIRSPGLGDTAMYLCATSRGGLVFGEQFFGPGTRLTVL.

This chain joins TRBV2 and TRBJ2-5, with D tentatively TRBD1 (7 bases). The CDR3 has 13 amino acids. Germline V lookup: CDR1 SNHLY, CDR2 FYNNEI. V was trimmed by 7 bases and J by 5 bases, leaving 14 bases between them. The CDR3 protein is CASKRQGLETQYF. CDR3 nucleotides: TGTGCCAGCAAAAGACAGGGACTGGAGACCCAGTACTTC.

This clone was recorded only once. CDR3 sequence (DNA): TGTGCCAGCAGCCCCAGGACTAGCGGGGACAATGAGCAGTTCTTC. Translated: CASSPRTSGDNEQFF. The chain links TRBV7-9 to TRBJ2-1; 12 bases are shared with TRBD2. Trimming took 5 bases from V and 5 from J; bases not matched to a gene: 4. The CDR3 contains 15 residues. In germline, CDR1 is SEHNR, CDR2 FQNEAQ (reference sequence).

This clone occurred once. The CDR3 region is CASSPRGAGVGTDTQYF. CDR3 DNA sequence: TGTGCCAGCAGCCCCCGGGGGGCGGGAGTGGGGACAGATACGCAGTATTTT. The chain carries TRBV7-6 and TRBJ2-3; the D gene is possibly TRBD2 (7 bases). CDR1 is SGHVS and CDR2 is FNYEAQ in the germline V gene. The CDR3 is made up of 17 amino acids. V was shortened by 5 bases and J by 3 bases, with 21 bases between the two germline ends.

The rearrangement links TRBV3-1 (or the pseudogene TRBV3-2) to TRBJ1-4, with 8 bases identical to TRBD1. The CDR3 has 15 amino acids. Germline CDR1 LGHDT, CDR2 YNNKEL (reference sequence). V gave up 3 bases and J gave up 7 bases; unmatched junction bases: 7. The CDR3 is CASSHLDRGGEKLFF. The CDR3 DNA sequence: TGTGCCAGCAGCCACTTAGACAGGGGAGGTGAAAAACTGTTTTTT.

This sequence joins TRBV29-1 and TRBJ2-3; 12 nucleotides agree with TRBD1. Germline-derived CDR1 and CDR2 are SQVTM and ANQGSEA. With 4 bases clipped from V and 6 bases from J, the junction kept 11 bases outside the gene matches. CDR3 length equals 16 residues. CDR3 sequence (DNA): TGCAGCGTTGGAAGATTCGGGACAGGGGGCTCCGATACGCAGTATTTT. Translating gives CSVGRFGTGGSDTQYF.

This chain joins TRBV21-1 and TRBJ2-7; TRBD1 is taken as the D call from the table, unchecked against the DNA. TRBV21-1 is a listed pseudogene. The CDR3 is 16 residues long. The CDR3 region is CASNKTGGGNSYEQYF. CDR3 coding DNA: TGTGCCAGCAATAAAACCGGAGGGGGCAACTCCTACGAGCAGTACTTC.

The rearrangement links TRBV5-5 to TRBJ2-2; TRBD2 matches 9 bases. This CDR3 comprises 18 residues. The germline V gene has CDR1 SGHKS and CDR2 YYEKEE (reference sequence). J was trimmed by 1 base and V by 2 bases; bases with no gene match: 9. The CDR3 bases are TGTGCCAGCAGCTTACGGCGGGCTAGCGGGATGAACACCGGGGAGCTGTTTTTT. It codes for CASSLRRASGMNTGELFF. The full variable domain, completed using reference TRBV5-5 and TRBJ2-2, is DAGVTQSPTHLIKTRGQQVTLRCSPISGHKSVSWYQQVLGQGPQFIFQYYEKEERGRGNFPDRFSARQFPNYSSELNVNALLLGDSALYLCASSLRRASGMNTGELFFGEGSRLTVL.

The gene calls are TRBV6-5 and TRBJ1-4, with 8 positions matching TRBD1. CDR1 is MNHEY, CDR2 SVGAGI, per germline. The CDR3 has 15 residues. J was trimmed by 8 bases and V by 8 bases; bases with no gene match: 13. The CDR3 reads CASVARQGIREKLFF. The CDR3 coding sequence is TGTGCCAGCGTGGCCAGACAGGGGATTCGGGAAAAACTGTTTTTT.

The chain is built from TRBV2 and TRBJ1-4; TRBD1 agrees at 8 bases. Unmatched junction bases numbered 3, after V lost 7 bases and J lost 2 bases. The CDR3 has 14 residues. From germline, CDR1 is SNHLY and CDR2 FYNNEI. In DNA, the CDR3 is TGTGCCAGCAAGCAGGGGGCCACTAATGAAAAACTGTTTTTT. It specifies CASKQGATNEKLFF. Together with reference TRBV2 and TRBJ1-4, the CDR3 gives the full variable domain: EPEVTQTPSHQVTQMGQEVILRCVPISNHLYFYWYRQILGQKVEFLVSFYNNEISEKSEIFDDQFSVERPDGSNFTLKIRSTKLEDSAMYFCASKQGATNEKLFFGSGTQLSVL.